This TCR beta chain was sequenced for a study of T cell repertoires in cytomegalovirus infection (dated by TCRdb to the late 2010s). Context from the whole study: Recently identified HLA-C-restricted CMV epitopes, whose presentation resists viral immunomodulation, were targeted by peptide stimulations together with well-studied HLA-B-restricted epitopes. Donor HLA type was relevant to the analysis, because carriage of CMV infection together with the matching HLA type was indicated by public TCR beta signatures.

Remarks on this clonotype: No cognate antigen has been identified for it. Per-base quality was not reported, and no clone a single base away is much larger than it.

The treatment or condition label for this specimen denotes: in vitro stimulation with specific CMV peptide epitopes to enrich CMV-specific T cells. Beyond this particular receptor, the publication reports: In the ex vivo response, HLA-C-restricted CMV-specific TCR beta clonotypes were dominant, and in two of eight donors the single most frequent clonotype came from this HLA-C-restricted group. In both this cohort and an independent roughly 350-donor cohort, the cumulative frequency of public TCR beta family members distinguished carriers of CMV infection plus the relevant HLA type.

Per the germline V gene, MGHRA is the CDR1 and YSYEKL is the CDR2. Taken from cysteine to phenylalanine, the CDR3 has 18 residues. CDR3 DNA only is kept here, 54 bases in frame from base 1. Trimming removed 3 bases from V and 8 bases from J; the gene matches leave 20 bases unexplained. The sequencer was an Illumina HiSeq 1500. TCRdb reanalyzed the raw reads on its own, using fastp at Q25 for trimming and MiXCR for clone calling, and kept in-frame beta chains. Rows with one shared CDR3 protein collapse into an entry with the most common genes and DNA. In all, the sample holds 830,000 or so distinct CDR3 sequences, and approximately 32% of those were seen once. Around 12% of the sample rests with the top ten.

This sequence was found in a human donor in good health (CMV status not recorded). Some clones in this sample may be carry-over from other donors' samples. Sequencing used cultured CD8+ T cells from PBMCs, obtained from culture after CMV antigen stimulation. The V and J segments used are TRBV4-1 and TRBJ1-2, with 8 bases aligning to TRBD1. The CDR3 region has the sequence CASSHRGLGPPRLLGYTF. The base sequence is TGCGCCAGCAGCCACAGGGGGCTGGGACCTCCCCGGTTATTGGGCTACACCTTC.